This paragraph covers one T cell receptor (beta chain) sequence. The data belong to a study of blood T cell dynamics during melanoma immunotherapy. Regarding time point: week 3, after first cycle of checkpoint inhibitor. Sampling occurred pretreatment (T0) and at week 3 (W3), after cycle one of checkpoint blockade. Response was assessed by RECIST 1.1 at 12 weeks, except a couple of rapid progressors. The repertoire was sequenced with immunoSEQ multiplex PCR; TCRdb's copy has only in-frame clones and lacks some. This sample has around 13,000 clones, with about 90% found just once. V lost 0 bases to trimming and J lost 2 bases, with 11 bases between them. Germline CDR1 is MDHEN and CDR2 is SYDVKM. CDR3 length: 16 amino acids.

The rearrangement links TRBV28 to TRBJ1-5; D not certain. The TCR comes from a human donor with melanoma. Here the sequenced sample was effector memory CD8+ T cells from blood, taken from a patient treated with checkpoint blockade. The CDR3 loop reads CASSLWAERGNQPQHF. The CDR3 nucleotides read TGTGCCAGCAGTTTATGGGCGGAACGTGGCAATCAGCCCCAGCATTTT. Supplemented by reference TRBV28 and TRBJ1-5, the full variable domain reads DVKVTQSSRYLVKRTGEKVFLECVQDMDHENMFWYRQDPGLGLRLIYFSYDVKMKEKGDIPEGYSVSREKKERFSLILESASTNQTSMYLCASSLWAERGNQPQHFGDGTRLSIL.